The text below deals with one T cell receptor beta chain. Which antigen it targets is not known. Nothing much larger sits one base from this clone, and base qualities are not available. These data belong to a study of T-cell memory formation after mild COVID-19 (dated by TCRdb to the early 2020s). About the full investigation: TCR sequence clusters from the two donors were found to be largely donor specific. In a couple of donors, T-cell clones that expanded and contracted after mild COVID-19 were tracked by sequencing TCRalpha and TCRbeta repertoires over time. Two young, previously healthy adult volunteers made up the cohort, one male and one female. Results and caveats for the whole study, not just this receptor: From day 15 to 85, contracting clones showed balanced CD4/CD8 phenotypes, whereas a second wave of clones that expanded from day 15 to 37 leaned towards CD4+. Contracting CD4+ clones turned up mainly in the CM and EM memory subsets, whereas EMRA was where CD8+ clones were enriched. The study covered only two mild cases, and larger cohorts including severe cases with pre-infection samples were considered necessary. The detection of some responding clones in pre-infection memory suggests that pre-existing cross-reactive memory T cells joined the SARS-CoV-2 response. SARS-CoV-2 specificity of the second-wave clones peaking on day 37 was not confirmed.

Ficoll-Paque density gradient centrifugation was used to isolate PBMCs. The cysteine opens and the phenylalanine closes a CDR3 of 17 amino acids. The only DNA kept is the CDR3, 51 bases in frame from the first base. Per the germline V gene (reference sequence), LNHNV is the CDR1 and YYDKDF is the CDR2. The junction carries 13 bases between V and J, which are trimmed by 1 base and 0 bases respectively. This sample was sequenced with an Illumina NovaSeq 6000. TCRalpha and TCRbeta cDNA libraries were constructed by 5'RACE with constant-segment primers, with sample barcodes and unique molecular identifiers being introduced. Trizol reagent was used to extract RNA from every sample. Libraries were amplified in two PCR steps, with a second sample barcode and Illumina TruSeq adapters added in the second step. Sequencing of the libraries was done on an Illumina NovaSeq, producing 2 x 150 bp paired-end reads. In the original analysis: Reads were demultiplexed and collapsed into UMI-guided consensus sequences with migec v1.2.7. With mixcr v2.1.11, UMI consensuses were aligned to TRA and TRB V and J templates and assembled into clonotypes. Expanded or contracted clonotypes were those called significant by both edgeR and NoisET, with noise models trained on biological replicates. For edgeR calls, the cutoffs were a false discovery rate-adjusted p below 0.01 and a log2 fold-change threshold of 1. PCA with hierarchical clustering of max-normalized trajectories of the 1000 most abundant clonotypes was used as exploratory dynamics analysis. Separately sequenced CD4+ and CD8+ repertoires were used to assign a CD4 or CD8 phenotype to each responding clone. The public reads were quality trimmed at Q25 with fastp and then assembled into clones with MiXCR by TCRdb, keeping productive beta chains. Each entry is one CDR3 protein sequence, shown with its most common DNA and genes. What appears here as the V and J calls and clone size reflects TCRdb's work, not the paper's. This sample has about 130,000 distinct CDR3 sequences in its table, and roughly 15% of those were observed once. Of the sample, about 15% falls within the top ten clones.

The sequence is built from TRBV15 and TRBJ2-1; possibly the D gene is TRBD1, per 5 matching bases. The receptor was derived from an adult woman who had mild COVID-19 (a few samples of this study predate the infection). The sample titles of this study are shuffled in the database, so cell type and time point are left out; the donor was told from shared clones. The specimen sequenced was PBMCs or a T cell subset sorted from them (not recorded which). The CDR3 reads CATSRVGATSSYNEQFF. In nucleotide form, the sequence is TGTGCCACCAGCAGAGTTGGGGCCACAAGCTCCTACAATGAGCAGTTCTTC.